The rows below give T cell receptor beta chains drawn from one sample of a study of blood T cell repertoires in COVID-19. Only in-frame clones appear in the TCRdb table, and some are missing; sequencing was by immunoSEQ multiplex PCR. The sample shows about 250,000 clones, around four fifths of them seen only once. The specimen sequenced was peripheral blood. The receptors were sampled from a man aged 35 to 55 with active or convalescent COVID-19. The CDR3 runs from the conserved cysteine through the conserved F or W. Fields, in order: J gene, D gene, clone size, V gene, CDR3 protein, CDR3 DNA. The D gene is left open where the match is weak. Expanded clones are given a class, and other clones once, few, many or no size at all.

TRBJ2-7	-	-	TRBV2	CASTQGGGHYEQYF	TGTGCCAGCACTCAAGGGGGGGGGCATTACGAGCAGTACTTC
TRBJ2-5	-	-	TRBV19	CASSLAGSETQYF	TGTGCCAGTAGTTTGGCAGGGTCAGAGACCCAGTACTTC
TRBJ2-7	TRBD1	once	TRBV6-5	CATYGTASSYEQYF	TGTGCCACCTACGGGACAGCCAGCTCCTACGAGCAGTACTTC
TRBJ2-2	-	-	TRBV4-1	CASSQPPNTGELFF	TGCGCCAGCAGCCAACCTCCGAACACCGGGGAGCTGTTTTTT
TRBJ2-1	-	-	TRBV6-4	CASSEGVYNEQFF	TGTGCCAGCAGTGAAGGGGTCTACAATGAGCAGTTCTTC
TRBJ1-1	TRBD1	-	TRBV5-6	CASSLPQGIRSEAFF	TGTGCCAGCAGTTTACCACAGGGGATCCGGTCTGAAGCTTTCTTT
TRBJ1-1	-	once	TRBV7-3	CASSLSGGPNTEAFF	TGTGCCAGCAGCTTAAGTGGGGGCCCAAACACTGAAGCTTTCTTT
TRBJ2-2	-	-	TRBV7-9	CASSLAQGRGLNTGELFF	TGTGCCAGCAGCTTAGCCCAAGGAAGGGGCCTGAACACCGGGGAGCTGTTTTTT
TRBJ1-2	-	-	TRBV12-3/TRBV12-4	CASSPGEGYGYTF	TGTGCCAGCAGTCCGGGTGAGGGCTATGGCTACACCTTC
TRBJ1-5	-	once	TRBV20-1	CSASPGTGQPQHF	TGCAGTGCTAGTCCGGGGACTGGTCAGCCCCAGCATTTT
TRBJ2-7	TRBD1	-	TRBV7-2	CASSFGDRGPYEQYF	TGTGCCAGCAGCTTCGGGGACAGGGGGCCCTACGAGCAGTACTTC
TRBJ2-7	-	-	TRBV27	CASSLSAAGNTYEQYF	TGTGCCAGCAGTTTAAGCGCGGCGGGGAATACCTACGAGCAGTACTTC
TRBJ2-6	TRBD1	-	TRBV11-1	CASTTGLAGANVLTF	TGTGCCAGTACGACAGGGCTGGCTGGGGCCAACGTCCTGACTTTC
TRBJ1-1	TRBD1	few	TRBV2	CASSADRGGMNTEAFF	TGTGCCAGCAGTGCGGACAGGGGAGGCATGAACACTGAAGCTTTCTTT
TRBJ1-1	-	once	TRBV24-1	CATKGVRDTEAFF	TGTGCCACCAAGGGGGTGAGGGACACTGAAGCTTTCTTT
TRBJ2-3	TRBD2	-	TRBV5-4	CASRIGLAGETDTQYF	TGTGCCAGCAGAATCGGACTAGCGGGAGAAACAGATACGCAGTATTTT
TRBJ2-7	TRBD1	-	TRBV11-2	CASSPSTGTYEQYF	TGTGCCAGCAGCCCGTCGACAGGGACCTACGAGCAGTACTTC